This TCR beta chain was sequenced for a study of blood T cells in healthy people across ages. The CDR3 is 17 residues long. The V gene end was trimmed by 3 bases and the J gene end by 0 bases; junction bases not matched to a gene: 3. In germline, CDR1 is SEHNR, CDR2 FQNEAQ (reference sequence). Study-wide findings and caveats: Older individuals had lower TCR beta diversity per million T cells (the decline was roughly linear).

The second PCR ran 7 to 11 cycles with a sample-barcoded 5' primer and J-beta primers. Tags on each cDNA molecule came from a template-switch adaptor with 12 random nucleotides. TCRdb re-analysed the 5' RACE reads in MiXCR, keeping a single row per CDR3 protein. This sample has 700,000 to 950,000 distinct CDR3 sequences; 40% to 45% occur once, and the top ten carry 20% to 25%. This clonotype was detected a few times. Its cognate antigen is unknown. This TCR was recovered from an older woman in good health. Sequenced input: blood. The chain couples TRBV7-9 to TRBJ2-3; 13 bases line up with TRBD2. The CDR3 spells CASSLGLAGLSTDTQYF. CDR3 sequence (DNA): TGTGCCAGCAGCTTGGGACTAGCGGGACTTAGCACAGATACGCAGTATTTT.